This is a list of T cell receptor beta chains from one sample in a study of blood T cell repertoires in COVID-19. The assay was immunoSEQ multiplex PCR, and TCRdb's table has in-frame clones only and misses some. The table has around 300,000 clones, 85% seen once. Sequenced material: PBMCs or T cells enriched from blood (not recorded which). The receptors were gathered from a woman in her fifties or sixties who had recovered from COVID-19. CDR3s include the opening cysteine and the closing phenylalanine or tryptophan. Each record gives: CDR3 DNA, CDR3 protein, D gene, clone size, J gene, V gene. The D gene is left open where the match is weak. Part of the rows lack a size; the others show once, few, many or a class for expanded clones.

TGTGCCAGCAGAATGACTAGCGGGGCCTACAATGAGCAGTTCTTC,CASRMTSGAYNEQFF,TRBD2,once,TRBJ2-1,TRBV2
TGTGCCAGCAGCCAGACCGGGACACAAAAAAACTATGGCTACACCTTC,CASSQTGTQKNYGYTF,.,.,TRBJ1-2,TRBV4-2
TGTGCCAGCAGTGAAGGGACAGGGGTGGCGGAAGCTTTCTTT,CASSEGTGVAEAFF,TRBD1,.,TRBJ1-1,TRBV2
TGTGCCACCAGCAGAGAGGTGGGTGGAGAAGGCTACACCTTC,CATSREVGGEGYTF,.,.,TRBJ1-2,TRBV15
TGTGCCAGCAGTTTAACAGGGCTCCAGCCCCAGCATTTT,CASSLTGLQPQHF,.,.,TRBJ1-5,TRBV27
TGTGCCTGGAAACTACAGGGTTCGAATGGCTACACCTTC,CAWKLQGSNGYTF,.,.,TRBJ1-2,TRBV30
TGTGCCTGGAGAGACCGGGACAGGGGAGGCAATCAGCCCCAGCATTTT,CAWRDRDRGGNQPQHF,TRBD1,once,TRBJ1-5,TRBV30
TGTGCCAGCAGCCTCCGACAGGGGGCAAACTACGAGCAGTACTTC,CASSLRQGANYEQYF,TRBD1,.,TRBJ2-7,TRBV11-3
TGTGCCAGCAGTTTCGACGGGAACTATGGCTACACCTTC,CASSFDGNYGYTF,.,.,TRBJ1-2,TRBV12-3/TRBV12-4
TGCAGCGGCACAGGGGATACGCAGTATTTT,CSGTGDTQYF,.,.,TRBJ2-3,TRBV29-1
TGTGCCAGCAGAGGACAGACAGATACGCAGTATTTT,CASRGQTDTQYF,.,once,TRBJ2-3,TRBV12-3/TRBV12-4